This TCR beta chain was sequenced for a study of T cell repertoires in cytomegalovirus infection (dated by TCRdb to the late 2010s). For the study in its entirety: The HLA type of each donor mattered for the analysis, because public TCR beta signatures pointed to carriage of CMV infection along with the matching HLA type.

Overall study results and their limits: Cumulative frequency of public TCR beta family members discriminated carriers of CMV infection plus the relevant HLA type in this cohort and an independent 352-donor cohort. In the ex vivo response, HLA-C-restricted CMV-specific TCR beta clonotypes were dominant, and in two of eight donors the single most frequent clonotype came from this HLA-C-restricted group.

V is cut by 1 base and J by 2 bases, and the space between the germline ends is 13 bases. The CDR3, from cysteine to phenylalanine, totals 16 residues. Solely the CDR3 DNA is kept, with 48 bases framed from the first base. For CDR1 and CDR2, the germline V gene lists LGHNA and YSLEER. Sequencing used an Illumina HiSeq 1500. In-frame beta chains were kept once TCRdb had trimmed the public reads at Q25 with fastp and called clones with MiXCR. Entries that share a CDR3 protein sequence are merged under the most common genes and DNA. The sample yields a few hundred thousand distinct CDR3 sequences; approximately 25% were counted once. Roughly 13% of the sample rests with the top ten. Comments on this clonotype: There is no known antigen for this receptor. Base qualities are not recorded, but no much larger clone differs from it by a single base.

The sample comprised PBMCs. The V gene is TRBV4-3 and the J gene is TRBJ2-3; the D gene cannot be named for sure. The sequence came from a human donor in good health (CMV status not recorded). Some clones in this sample may be carry-over from other donors' samples. The CDR3 has the sequence CASSQGSRASTDTQYF. The DNA sequence is as follows: TGCGCCAGCAGCCAAGGCTCTCGCGCCTCCACAGATACGCAGTATTTT.